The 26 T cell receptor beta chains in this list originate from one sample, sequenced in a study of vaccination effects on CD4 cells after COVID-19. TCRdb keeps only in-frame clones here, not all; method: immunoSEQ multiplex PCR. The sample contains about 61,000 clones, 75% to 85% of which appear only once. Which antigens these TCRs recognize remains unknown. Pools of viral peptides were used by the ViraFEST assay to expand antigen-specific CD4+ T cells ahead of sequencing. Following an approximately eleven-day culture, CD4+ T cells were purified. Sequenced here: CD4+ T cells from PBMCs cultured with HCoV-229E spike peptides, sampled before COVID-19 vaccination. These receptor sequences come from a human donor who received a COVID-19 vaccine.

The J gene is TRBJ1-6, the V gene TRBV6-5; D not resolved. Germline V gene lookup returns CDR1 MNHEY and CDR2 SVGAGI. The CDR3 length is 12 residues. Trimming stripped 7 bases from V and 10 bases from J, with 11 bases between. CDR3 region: CASTRQVSPLHF. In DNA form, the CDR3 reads TGTGCCAGCACTAGACAAGTCTCACCCCTCCACTTT.

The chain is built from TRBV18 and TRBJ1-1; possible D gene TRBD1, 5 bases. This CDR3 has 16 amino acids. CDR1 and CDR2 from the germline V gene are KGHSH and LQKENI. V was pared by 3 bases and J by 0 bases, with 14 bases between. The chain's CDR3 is CASSPLTTGLNTEAFF. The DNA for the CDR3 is TGTGCCAGCTCACCTTTAACTACAGGATTGAACACTGAAGCTTTCTTT.

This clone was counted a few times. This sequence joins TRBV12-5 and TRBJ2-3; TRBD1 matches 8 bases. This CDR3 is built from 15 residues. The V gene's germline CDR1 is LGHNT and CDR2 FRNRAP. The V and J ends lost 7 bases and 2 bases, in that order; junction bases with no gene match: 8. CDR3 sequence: CASVADRAYTDTQYF. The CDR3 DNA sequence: TGTGCTAGTGTGGCGGACAGGGCCTACACAGATACGCAGTATTTT.

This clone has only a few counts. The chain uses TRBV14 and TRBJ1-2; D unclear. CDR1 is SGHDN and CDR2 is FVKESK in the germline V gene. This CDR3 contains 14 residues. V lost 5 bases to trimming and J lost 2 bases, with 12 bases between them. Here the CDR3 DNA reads TGTGCCAGCAGCTATTTGGACGGGAACTATGGCTACACCTTC. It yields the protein CASSYLDGNYGYTF. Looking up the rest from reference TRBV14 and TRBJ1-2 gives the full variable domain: EAGVTQFPSHSVIEKGQTVTLRCDPISGHDNLYWYRRVMGKEIKFLLHFVKESKQDESGMPNNRFLAERTGGTYSTLKVQPAELEDSGVYFCASSYLDGNYGYTFGSGTRLTVV.

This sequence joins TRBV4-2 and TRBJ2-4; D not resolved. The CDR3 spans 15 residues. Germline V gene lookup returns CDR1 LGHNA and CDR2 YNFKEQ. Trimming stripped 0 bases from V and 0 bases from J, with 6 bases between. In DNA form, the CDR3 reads TGTGCCAGCAGCCAAGATTACCTAGCCAAAAACATTCAGTACTTC. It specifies CASSQDYLAKNIQYF.

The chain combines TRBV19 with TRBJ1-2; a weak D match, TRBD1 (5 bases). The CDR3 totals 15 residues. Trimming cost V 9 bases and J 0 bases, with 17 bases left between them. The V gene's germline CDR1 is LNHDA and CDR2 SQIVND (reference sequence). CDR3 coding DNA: TGTGCCAGGTTTCGAAGGGGCCAAGCTAACTATGGCTACACCTTC. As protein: CARFRRGQANYGYTF.

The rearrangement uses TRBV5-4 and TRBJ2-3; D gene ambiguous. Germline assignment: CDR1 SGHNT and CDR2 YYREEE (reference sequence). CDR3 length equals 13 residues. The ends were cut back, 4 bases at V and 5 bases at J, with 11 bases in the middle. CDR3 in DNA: TGTGCCAGCAGCCCGGTGACCGGAGATACGCAGTATTTT. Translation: CASSPVTGDTQYF.

In DNA form, the CDR3 reads TGTGCCAGCAGGAGAAACAGGGGGGGCACAGATACGCAGTATTTT. It yields the protein CASRRNRGGTDTQYF. The genes are TRBV6-5 and TRBJ2-3; 8 nucleotides align to TRBD1. The V segment lost 6 bases and the J segment 1 base; nucleotides outside the gene matches: 6. This CDR3 contains 15 residues. Germline CDR1 and CDR2: MNHEY and SVGAGI.

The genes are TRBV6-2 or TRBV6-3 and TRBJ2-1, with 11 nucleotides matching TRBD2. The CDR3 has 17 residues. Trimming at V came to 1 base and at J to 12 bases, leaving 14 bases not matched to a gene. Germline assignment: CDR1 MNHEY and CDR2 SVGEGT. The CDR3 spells CASSYFSGRVEKGRQFF. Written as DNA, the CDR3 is TGTGCCAGCAGTTACTTTAGCGGGAGGGTAGAAAAGGGTCGGCAGTTCTTC.

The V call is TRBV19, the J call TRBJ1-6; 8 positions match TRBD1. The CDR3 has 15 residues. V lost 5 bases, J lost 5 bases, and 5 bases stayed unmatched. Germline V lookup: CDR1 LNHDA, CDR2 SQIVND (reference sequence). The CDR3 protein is CASSPGQANNSPLHF. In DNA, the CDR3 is TGTGCCAGTAGTCCGGGACAGGCGAATAATTCACCCCTCCACTTT.

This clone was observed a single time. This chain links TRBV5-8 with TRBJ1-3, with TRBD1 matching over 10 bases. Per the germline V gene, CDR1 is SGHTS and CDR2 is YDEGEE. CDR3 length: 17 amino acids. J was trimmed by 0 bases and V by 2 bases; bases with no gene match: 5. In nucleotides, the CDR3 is TGTGCCAGCAGCTTTGGGACAGGGGCTATCTCTGGAAACACCATATATTTT. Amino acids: CASSFGTGAISGNTIYF.

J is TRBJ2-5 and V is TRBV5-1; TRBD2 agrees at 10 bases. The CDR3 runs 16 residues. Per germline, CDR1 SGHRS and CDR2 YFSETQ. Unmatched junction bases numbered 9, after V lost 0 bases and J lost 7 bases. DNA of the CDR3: TGCGCCAGCAGCTTGGATCCAGCGGGGGGGCATGTGACCCAGTACTTC. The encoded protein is CASSLDPAGGHVTQYF. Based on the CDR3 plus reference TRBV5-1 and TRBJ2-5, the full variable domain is KAGVTQTPRYLIKTRGQQVTLSCSPISGHRSVSWYQQTPGQGLQFLFEYFSETQRNKGNFPGRFSGRQFSNSRSEMNVSTLELGDSALYLCASSLDPAGGHVTQYFGPGTRLLVL.

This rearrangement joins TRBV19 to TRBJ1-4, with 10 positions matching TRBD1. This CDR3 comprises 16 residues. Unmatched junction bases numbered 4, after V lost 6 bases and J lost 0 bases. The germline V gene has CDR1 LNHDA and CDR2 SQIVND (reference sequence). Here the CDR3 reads CASSPGTGATNEKLFF. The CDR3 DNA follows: TGTGCCAGTAGCCCCGGGACAGGGGCAACTAATGAAAAACTGTTTTTT.

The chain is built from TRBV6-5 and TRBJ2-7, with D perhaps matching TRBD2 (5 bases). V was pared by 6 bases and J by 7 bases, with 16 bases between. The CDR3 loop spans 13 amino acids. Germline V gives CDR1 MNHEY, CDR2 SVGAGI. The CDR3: CASRLDGEGEQYV. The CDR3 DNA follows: TGTGCCAGCAGGCTGGACGGGGAAGGGGAGCAGTACGTC.

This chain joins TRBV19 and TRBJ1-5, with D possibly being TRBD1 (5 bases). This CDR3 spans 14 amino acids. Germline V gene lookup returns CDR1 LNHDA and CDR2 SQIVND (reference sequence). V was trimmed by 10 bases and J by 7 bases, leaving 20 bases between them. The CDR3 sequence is CATHLGVAEQPQHF. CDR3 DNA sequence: TGTGCCACCCACCTGGGGGTAGCAGAACAGCCCCAGCATTTT. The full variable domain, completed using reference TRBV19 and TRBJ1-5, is DGGITQSPKYLFRKEGQNVTLSCEQNLNHDAMYWYRQDPGQGLRLIYYSQIVNDFQKGDIAEGYSVSREKKESFPLTVTSAQKNPTAFYLCATHLGVAEQPQHFGDGTRLSIL.

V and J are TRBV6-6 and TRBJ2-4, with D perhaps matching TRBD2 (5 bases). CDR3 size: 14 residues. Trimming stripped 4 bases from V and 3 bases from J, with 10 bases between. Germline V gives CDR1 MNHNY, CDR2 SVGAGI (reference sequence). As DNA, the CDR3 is TGTGCCAGCAGTTTGGGCGAGGGCAAAAACATTCAGTACTTC. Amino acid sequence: CASSLGEGKNIQYF.

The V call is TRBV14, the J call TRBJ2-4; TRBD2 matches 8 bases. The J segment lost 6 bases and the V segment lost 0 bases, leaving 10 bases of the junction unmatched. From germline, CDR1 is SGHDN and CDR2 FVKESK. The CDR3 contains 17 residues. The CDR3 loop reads CASSQDPGGGTRNIQYF. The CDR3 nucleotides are TGTGCCAGCAGCCAAGATCCGGGAGGGGGGACGCGAAACATTCAGTACTTC.

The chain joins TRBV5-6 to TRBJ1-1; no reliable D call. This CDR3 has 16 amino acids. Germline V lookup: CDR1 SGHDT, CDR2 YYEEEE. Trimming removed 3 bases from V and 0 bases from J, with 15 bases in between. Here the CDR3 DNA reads TGTGCCAGCAGCTACTGGAACGTTAGGTTGAACACTGAAGCTTTCTTT. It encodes CASSYWNVRLNTEAFF.

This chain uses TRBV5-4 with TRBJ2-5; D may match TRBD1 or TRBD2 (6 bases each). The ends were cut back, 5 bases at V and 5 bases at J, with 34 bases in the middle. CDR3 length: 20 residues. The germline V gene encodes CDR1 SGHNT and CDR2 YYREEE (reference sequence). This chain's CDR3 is CASSPPGLGHPGDPRETQYF. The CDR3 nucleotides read TGTGCCAGCAGTCCGCCTGGTTTGGGACACCCGGGGGATCCCAGGGAGACCCAGTACTTC.

This chain's CDR3 is CASSPGPGSQETQYF. Written as DNA, the CDR3 is TGTGCCAGCAGCCCGGGGCCCGGCAGTCAAGAGACCCAGTACTTC. The chain employs TRBV5-4 and TRBJ2-5; D is perhaps TRBD1 or TRBD2 (5 bases each). CDR3 size: 15 residues. The germline gives CDR1 SGHNT, CDR2 YYREEE (reference sequence). Trimming cost V 4 bases and J 2 bases, with 15 bases left between them.

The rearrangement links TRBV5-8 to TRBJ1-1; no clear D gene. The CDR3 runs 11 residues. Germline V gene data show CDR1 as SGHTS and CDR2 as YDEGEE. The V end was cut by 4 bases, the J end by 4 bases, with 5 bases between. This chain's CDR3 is CASSHITEAFF. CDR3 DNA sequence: TGTGCCAGCAGCCATATCACTGAAGCTTTCTTT.

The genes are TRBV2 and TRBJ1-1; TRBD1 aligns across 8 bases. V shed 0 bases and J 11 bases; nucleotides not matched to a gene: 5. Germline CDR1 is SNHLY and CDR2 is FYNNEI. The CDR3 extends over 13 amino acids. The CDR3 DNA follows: TGTGCCAGCAGTGAAGCCCGACAGGGGTTGGCTTTCTTT. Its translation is CASSEARQGLAFF. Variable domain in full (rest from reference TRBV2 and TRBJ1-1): EPEVTQTPSHQVTQMGQEVILRCVPISNHLYFYWYRQILGQKVEFLVSFYNNEISEKSEIFDDQFSVERPDGSNFTLKIRSTKLEDSAMYFCASSEARQGLAFFGQGTRLTVV.

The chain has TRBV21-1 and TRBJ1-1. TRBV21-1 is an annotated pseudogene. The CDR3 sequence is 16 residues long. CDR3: CASSRRAPGQDTEAFF. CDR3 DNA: TGTGCCAGCAGCAGGCGGGCCCCGGGGCAGGACACTGAAGCTTTCTTT.

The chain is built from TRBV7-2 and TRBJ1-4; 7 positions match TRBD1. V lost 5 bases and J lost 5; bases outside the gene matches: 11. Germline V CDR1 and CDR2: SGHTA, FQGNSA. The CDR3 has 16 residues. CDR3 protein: CASSPGGIRGNEKLFF. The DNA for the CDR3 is TGTGCCAGCAGCCCAGGGGGTATAAGAGGAAATGAAAAACTGTTTTTT.

The CDR3 sequence: CASRKQGVNQPQHF. The CDR3 nucleotides read TGTGCCAGCAGGAAACAGGGAGTCAATCAGCCCCAGCATTTT. This rearrangement joins TRBV27 to TRBJ1-5; a weak D match, TRBD1 (6 bases). Trimming cost V 6 bases and J 3 bases, with 12 bases left between them. The germline CDR1 and CDR2 sequences are MNHEY and SMNVEV (reference sequence). CDR3 length: 14 amino acids.

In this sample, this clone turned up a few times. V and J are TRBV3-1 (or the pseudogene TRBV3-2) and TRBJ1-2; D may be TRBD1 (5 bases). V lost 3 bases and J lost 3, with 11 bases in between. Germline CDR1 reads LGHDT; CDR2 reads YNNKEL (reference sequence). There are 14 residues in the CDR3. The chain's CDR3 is CASSHGGADYGYTF. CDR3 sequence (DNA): TGTGCCAGCAGCCATGGGGGAGCGGACTATGGCTACACCTTC.